Given below is one T cell receptor beta chain in context. The sample holds many counts of this clonotype. Its antigen target is currently unknown. The sample holds no much larger clone one base away, and base qualities are not on file. In the paper's terms, the time point label means: newly diagnosed GD, antithyroid drugs for less than 3 months. For both TCR sequencing and RNA sequencing, RNA was extracted from PBMCs using TRIzol. The diagnosis of Graves' disease was made according to American Thyroid Association guidelines. Patients were recruited from an endocrinology department in Xi'an, China. Each patient gave 7.5 to 10 milliliters of peripheral blood, collected in an EDTA anticoagulant tube. Ficoll Paque Plus density gradient separation was used to isolate PBMCs, and no further T cell sorting was performed. RNA quality was checked with an Agilent 2100 Bioanalyzer and agarose gel, and concentration with a NanoDrop 2000.

The CDR3 sequence holds 15 residues, the cysteine and phenylalanine included. Kept here is only the CDR3 DNA, which spans 45 bases and is read in frame from base 1. As encoded in the germline V gene (reference sequence), CDR1 is LGHDT while CDR2 is YNNKEL. V was cut back by 4 bases and J by 0 bases, leaving a gap of 11 bases between them. This record belongs to a study of regulatory T cells in long-lasting Graves disease (dated by TCRdb to the early 2020s). Turning to the overall study: Patients with newly diagnosed Graves' disease had been on antithyroid drugs for under 3 months. A total of approximately 35 samples underwent TCR sequencing: about 13 from persistent and around 20 from newly diagnosed Graves' disease patients. The study was registered as a clinical trial and conducted in China. This study used TCR sequencing and RNA sequencing of peripheral blood to compare persistent Graves' disease patients against newly diagnosed Graves' disease patients. Study-wide findings and limitations: Persistent Graves' disease patients showed lower TCR Shannon entropy and fewer highly expanded clones than newly diagnosed patients, suggesting clonal expansion. Only the TCR beta chain was sequenced and analyzed. TRBV28, TRBJ1-2 and TRBJ2-5 were preferentially used in persistent disease, while TRBV20-1 and TRBJ2-1 were favored in newly diagnosed disease. Only peripheral blood was studied, because thyroid tissue, the primary lesion, was inaccessible. Patients with persistent disease shared more public clonotypes (about 3,000) than newly diagnosed patients did (966). The authors acknowledged the small sample size as a limitation that may reduce accuracy.

The protocol used for the library was multiplex PCR. The sequencing machine was an Illumina HiSeq 4000. TCR beta libraries were built with iRepertoire HTBI primers and Arm-PCR amplification of CDR3 regions. Before sequencing, the PCR products underwent gel purification. Under the source paper's analysis protocol: Gene usage analysis of CDR3 amino acid clonotypes used the roughly 62 TRBV and some 13 TRBJ segments found across samples. Filtered high-quality paired reads were merged into contigs using COPE and FqMerger. Contigs were aligned with BLAST to IMGT TRBV, TRBD and TRBJ reference genes, and CDR3 was defined per IMGT. Any clonotype with a frequency above 0.1% was classified as a highly expanded clone. Shannon entropy was used to measure repertoire diversity, and the Gini coefficient was used to measure V-J evenness. Public clonotypes were defined as clonotypes shared by more than one individual. TCRdb passed the public sequencing reads through fastp at Q25 and MiXCR, retaining productive beta sequences. Each entry merges the rows of one CDR3 protein and shows their most common DNA and genes. What appears here as the V and J calls and clone size reflects TCRdb's work, not the paper's. Recorded for this sample are some 370,000 distinct CDR3 sequences; about 12% of them occurred a single time. The ten largest clones take up approximately 20% of the sample.

Separately, the same data were catalogued under a study of T cells in Graves' hyperthyroidism and ophthalmopathy. The second study also describes: A patient counted as having stable Graves' hyperthyroidism if no progression to ophthalmopathy occurred over 18 months of follow-up. Hyperthyroidism patients were newly diagnosed, with disease duration under 2 months, and aged 18 to 65 years. Exclusion was applied to patients with uncontrolled infections, other autoimmune diseases, pregnancy or lactation. Clinical symptoms, serum thyroxine and TRAb, thyroid ultrasound, and orbital computed tomography formed the basis for the diagnoses. A first-round RT-PCR of the TCR CDR3 used the HTBI primer set with the Qiagen OneStep RT-PCR kit. Most expanded thyroid clonotypes (frequency above 0.001) were also detected in blood, a finding suggesting that blood repertoires may reflect thyroid immune responses. In cross-validation, a model built on a 13 V-J signature told ophthalmopathy apart from stable hyperthyroidism with approximately 90% sensitivity and around 83% specificity, and in testing the same model reached 80%/75%. During validation, the model predicted progression to ophthalmopathy a median of around six months ahead of onset, with almost 71% sensitivity and more than 72% specificity. A discovery cohort of roughly 100 patients, about 43 with Graves' ophthalmopathy and 55 to 65 with stable Graves' hyperthyroidism, was used to find distinguishing TCR V-J signatures. Prospective prediction of ophthalmopathy was tested in an independent validation cohort of 18 to 20 hyperthyroidism patients and 17 patients who later progressed to ophthalmopathy. The approximately 100 discovery patients were randomly split 7:3 into training and test sets. Thyroid tissue and blood T-cell repertoires from about six Graves' hyperthyroidism patients were also compared in the study. After blood sampling, hyperthyroidism patients were treated with methimazole at a starting dose of 30 mg daily, and ophthalmopathy patients were treated with high-dose intravenous methylprednisolone. The libraries were constructed in a second round of multiplex PCR and then size-selected and purified. Libraries were sequenced paired-end with 100 bp reads on an Illumina HiSeq2000. SOAPnuke was used to process the raw data, removing reads that contained adapters or uncalled bases, had a mean Phred below 15, or lacked an exact match to the constant primer or identifier. COPE v1.2.5 was used to merge the high-quality paired reads, and each unique nucleotide sequence was defined as a clonotype. MiTCR v1.1 was used to align clonotypes to the IMGT TRBV, TRBD and TRBJ reference segments. The analysis was restricted to V-J combinations with a frequency above 0.0001, which together covered around 99% of the repertoires. A TCS score was defined as the ratio between F50 (clonal expansion) and ExV (chaos), using BLOSUM62-based TCRdist between CDR3 peptides within each V-J. Welch's t-statistics and random forest reduced roughly 530 V-J features to under 15, which were used in a naive Bayes classifier (R e1071). No statistical method was used to set the sample size in advance, and investigators knew the group allocation. The paper describes TCR Vbeta CDR3 sequencing of 120 to 150 peripheral blood samples, made up of about 41 ophthalmopathy patients, around 78 hyperthyroidism patients and 17 progressor patients.

The receptor was isolated from a woman under 30 with Graves disease. Donor details come from another sample of the same person, matched by shared clones. Sample: peripheral blood mononuclear cells (PBMCs), taken at new diagnosis, from a patient treated with antithyroid drugs. Rearrangement joined TRBV3-1 to TRBJ2-3; TRBD1 might be the D gene, on 7 matching bases. For the CDR3, the sequence is CASSRGTVSTDTQYF. The DNA reads as follows: TGTGCCAGCAGCCGCGGGACAGTCAGCACAGATACGCAGTATTTT.